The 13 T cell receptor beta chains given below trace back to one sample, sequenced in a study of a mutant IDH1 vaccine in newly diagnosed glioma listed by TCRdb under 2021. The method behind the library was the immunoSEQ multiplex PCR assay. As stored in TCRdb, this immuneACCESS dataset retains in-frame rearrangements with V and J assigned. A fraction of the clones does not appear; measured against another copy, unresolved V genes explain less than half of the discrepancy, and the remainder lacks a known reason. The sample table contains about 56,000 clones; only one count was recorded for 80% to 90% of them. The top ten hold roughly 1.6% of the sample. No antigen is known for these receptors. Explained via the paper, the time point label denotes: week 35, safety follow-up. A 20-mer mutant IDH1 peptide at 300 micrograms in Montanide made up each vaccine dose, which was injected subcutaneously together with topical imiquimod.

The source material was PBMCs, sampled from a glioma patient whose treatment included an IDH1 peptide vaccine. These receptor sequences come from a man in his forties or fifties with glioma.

CDR3 sequence (DNA): TGTGCCAGCAGCCGGACTTTGGACCCGTCCTTCGGGGAGCTGTTTTTT. Its translation: CASSRTLDPSFGELFF. V gene TRBV4-2 combines with J gene TRBJ2-2, with D possibly being TRBD2 (5 bases). Per germline, CDR1 LGHNA and CDR2 YNFKEQ. The V end lost 4 bases, the J end lost 7 bases, and 19 bases lay between the germline ends. The CDR3 loop spans 16 amino acids.

The CDR3 bases are TGCAGTGCTAGAGCCTACGAGCAGTACTTC. This codes for CSARAYEQYF. The V and J genes are TRBV20-1 and TRBJ2-7; D ambiguous. The CDR3 runs to 10 residues. Trimming stripped 1 base from V and 2 bases from J, with 0 bases between. Germline assignment: CDR1 DFQATT and CDR2 SNEGSKA (reference sequence).

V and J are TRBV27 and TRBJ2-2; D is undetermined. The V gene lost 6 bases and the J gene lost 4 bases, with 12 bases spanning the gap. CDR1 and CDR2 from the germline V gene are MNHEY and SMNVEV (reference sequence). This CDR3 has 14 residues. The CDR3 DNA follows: TGTGCCAGCAGGAGAGACCTGATCACCGGGGAGCTGTTTTTT. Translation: CASRRDLITGELFF.

In nucleotides, the CDR3 is TGTGCCAGCAGTGACCCCCTTACGGGAGACGACTCTGGGGCCAACGTCCTGACTTTC. Translating gives CASSDPLTGDDSGANVLTF. The rearrangement joins TRBV6-4 to TRBJ2-6; possibly TRBD2 for D (6 bases). Germline V lookup: CDR1 MRHNA, CDR2 SNTAGT. Deletions cut 2 bases from V and 0 bases from J, with 17 bases between. CDR3 length: 19 residues.

CDR3 protein: CASSEQGSSYNEQFF. The CDR3 DNA reads TGTGCCAGCAGTGAACAGGGTAGCTCCTACAATGAGCAGTTCTTC. The chain combines TRBV2 with TRBJ2-1; D may be TRBD1 (5 bases). CDR1 is SNHLY and CDR2 is FYNNEI in the germline V gene. CDR3 size: 15 residues. The ends were cut back, 2 bases at V and 0 bases at J, with 8 bases in the middle.

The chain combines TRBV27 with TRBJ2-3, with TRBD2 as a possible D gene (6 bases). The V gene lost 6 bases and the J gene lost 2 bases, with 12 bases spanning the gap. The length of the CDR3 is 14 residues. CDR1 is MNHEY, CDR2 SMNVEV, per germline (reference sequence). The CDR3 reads CASSLTRPTDTQYF. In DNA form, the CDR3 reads TGTGCCAGCAGCCTGACTAGACCCACAGATACGCAGTATTTT.

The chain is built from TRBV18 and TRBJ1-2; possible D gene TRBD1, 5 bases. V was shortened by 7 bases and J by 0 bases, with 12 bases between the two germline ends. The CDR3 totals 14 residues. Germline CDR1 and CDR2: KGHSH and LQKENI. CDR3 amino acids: CASFPGGANYGYTF. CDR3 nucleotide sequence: TGTGCCAGCTTCCCGGGGGGAGCTAACTATGGCTACACCTTC.

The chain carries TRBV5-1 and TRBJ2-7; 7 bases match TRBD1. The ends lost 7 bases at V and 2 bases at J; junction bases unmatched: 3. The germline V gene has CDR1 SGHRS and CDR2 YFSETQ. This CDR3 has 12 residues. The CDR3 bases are TGCGCCAGCTCCGGGACAGCCTACGAGCAGTACTTC. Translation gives CASSGTAYEQYF. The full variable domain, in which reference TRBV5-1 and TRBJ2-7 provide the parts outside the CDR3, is KAGVTQTPRYLIKTRGQQVTLSCSPISGHRSVSWYQQTPGQGLQFLFEYFSETQRNKGNFPGRFSGRQFSNSRSEMNVSTLELGDSALYLCASSGTAYEQYFGPGTRLTVT.

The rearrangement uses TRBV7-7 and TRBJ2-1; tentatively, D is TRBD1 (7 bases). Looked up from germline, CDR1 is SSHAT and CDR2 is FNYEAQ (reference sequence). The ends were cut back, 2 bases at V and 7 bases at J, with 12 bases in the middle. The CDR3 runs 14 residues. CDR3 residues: CASSLLAGGNEQFF. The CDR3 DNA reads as TGTGCCAGCAGCTTATTGGCAGGGGGGAATGAGCAGTTCTTC.

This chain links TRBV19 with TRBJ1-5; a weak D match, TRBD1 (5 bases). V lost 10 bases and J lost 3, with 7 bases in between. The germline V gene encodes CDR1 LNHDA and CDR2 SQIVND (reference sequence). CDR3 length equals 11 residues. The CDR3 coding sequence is TGTGCCACAGGGTACAATCAGCCCCAGCATTTT. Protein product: CATGYNQPQHF. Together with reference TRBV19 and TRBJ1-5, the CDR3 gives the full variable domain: DGGITQSPKYLFRKEGQNVTLSCEQNLNHDAMYWYRQDPGQGLRLIYYSQIVNDFQKGDIAEGYSVSREKKESFPLTVTSAQKNPTAFYLCATGYNQPQHFGDGTRLSIL.

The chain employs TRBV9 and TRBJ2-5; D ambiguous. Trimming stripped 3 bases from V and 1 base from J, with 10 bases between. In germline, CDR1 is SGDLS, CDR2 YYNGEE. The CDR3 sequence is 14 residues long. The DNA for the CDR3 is TGTGCCAGCAGCGGTGGTTGGCCCCAAGAGACCCAGTACTTC. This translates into CASSGGWPQETQYF.

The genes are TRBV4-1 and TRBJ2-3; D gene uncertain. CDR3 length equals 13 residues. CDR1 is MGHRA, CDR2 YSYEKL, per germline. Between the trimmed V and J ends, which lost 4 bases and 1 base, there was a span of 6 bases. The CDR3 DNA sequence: TGCGCCAGCAGCCCTCGAGGCACAGATACGCAGTATTTT. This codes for CASSPRGTDTQYF.

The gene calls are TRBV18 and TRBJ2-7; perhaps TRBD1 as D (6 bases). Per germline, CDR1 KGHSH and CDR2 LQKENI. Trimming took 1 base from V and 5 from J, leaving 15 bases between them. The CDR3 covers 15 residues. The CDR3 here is CASSPLQQGLDEQYF. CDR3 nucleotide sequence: TGTGCCAGCTCACCACTACAACAGGGTCTGGACGAGCAGTACTTC.